This TCR beta chain was captured by sequencing in a study of identical twins. General observations from the study: Analyses of zero insertions could be partly confounded by invariant MAIT and iNKT cells.

In its sample, this clonotype was seen once. No antigen is known for it. A universal primer site arose from template switching, and cDNA bore unique molecular identifiers. TCRdb called the 5' RACE reads again in MiXCR, with one record for every CDR3 protein. The profile covers approximately 1.8 million distinct CDR3 sequences, with about 32% appearing a single time and under 0.35% taken by the ten largest. This receptor was identified in a newborn girl in good health. The sequencing sample was made of cord blood.

In DNA form, the CDR3 reads TGTGCCAGCAGTGAAGGGGCCGTCTGGGGCACTGAAGCTTTCTTT. The encoded protein is CASSEGAVWGTEAFF. The chain combines TRBV6-1 with TRBJ1-1, with D hard to call. V shed 1 base and J shed 4 bases, with 13 bases lying between them. The V gene's germline CDR1 is MNHNS and CDR2 SASEGT. This CDR3 is 15 amino acids long.